The 6 T cell receptor beta chains reported below all come from one sample, sequenced in a study of regulatory T cells in long-lasting Graves disease (TCRdb year 2021). Explained via the paper, the time point label denotes: newly diagnosed GD, antithyroid drugs for less than 3 months. RNA was extracted from PBMCs in TRIzol for both TCR sequencing and RNA sequencing. Libraries were made using multiplex PCR. Sequenced using an Illumina HiSeq 4000. To build TCR beta libraries, CDR3 regions were amplified by Arm-PCR using iRepertoire HTBI primers. Through fastp at Q25 and MiXCR, TCRdb rebuilt clones from the public reads, retaining in-frame beta chains. Entries are consolidated by CDR3 protein sequence, retaining the most common genes and DNA. In all, the sample holds approximately 560,000 distinct CDR3 sequences, and approximately 16% of those were seen once. Around 12% of the sample lies in the top ten.

These data also formed part of another study, on T cells in Graves' hyperthyroidism and ophthalmopathy.

Here the sequenced sample was peripheral blood mononuclear cells (PBMCs), taken at new diagnosis, from a patient treated with antithyroid drugs. The receptor set was obtained from a man younger than 35 with Graves disease. Donor details come from another sample of the same person, matched by shared clones.

This clonotype was seen at least ten times. This chain joins TRBV6-5 and TRBJ1-1, with D possibly being TRBD1 (5 bases). The CDR3 covers 15 residues. Deletions cut 2 bases from V and 1 base from J, with 11 bases between. Looked up from germline, CDR1 is MNHEY and CDR2 is SVGAGI. The CDR3 coding sequence is TGTGCCAGCAGTTACCTACAGGCGTGGAACACTGAAGCTTTCTTT. This codes for CASSYLQAWNTEAFF.

The chain links TRBV25-1 to TRBJ2-7; TRBD1 matches at 7 bases. The CDR3 is made up of 13 amino acids. From germline, CDR1 is MGHDK and CDR2 SYGVNS. The V and J ends lost 11 bases and 5 bases, in that order; junction bases with no gene match: 12. The DNA of the CDR3 is TGTGCCGGCTATAACAGGGGTATCCACGAGCAGTACTTC. This sequence encodes CAGYNRGIHEQYF.

This clonotype was detected many times. The chain joins TRBV2 to TRBJ2-1, with TRBD2 identical over 7 bases. CDR1 and CDR2 from the germline V gene are SNHLY and FYNNEI. Trimming removed 10 bases from V and 4 bases from J; junction bases left unmatched: 10. The length of the CDR3 is 14 residues. CDR3 nucleotides: TGTGCCACCCTAGCGGAGCGGACGTACAATGAGCAGTTCTTC. Encoded protein: CATLAERTYNEQFF.

This chain uses TRBV12-5 with TRBJ2-3; D perhaps matches TRBD2 (10 bases). CDR1 LGHNT and CDR2 FRNRAP come from the germline V gene. This CDR3 comprises 22 residues. V lost 0 bases and J lost 3, with 31 bases in between. This CDR3 is CASGLVLGTGRAIAGGTDTQYF. The CDR3 DNA follows: TGTGCTAGTGGTTTGGTACTGGGGACAGGGAGAGCTATAGCGGGAGGTACAGATACGCAGTATTTT.

This clonotype appeared a few times. The rearrangement joins TRBV5-1 to TRBJ2-7, with TRBD1 as a possible D gene (6 bases). V lost 1 base and J lost 4, with 15 bases in between. The CDR3 totals 15 residues. CDR1 SGHRS and CDR2 YFSETQ come from the germline V gene. In nucleotides, the CDR3 is TGCGCCAGCAGCTTGTCAGGGGACACGTTTTACGAGCAGTACTTC. Its protein product is CASSLSGDTFYEQYF.

This clonotype was seen at least ten times. The chain has TRBV20-1 and TRBJ2-1, with TRBD1 as a possible D gene (5 bases). The CDR3 has 15 residues. The germline V and J ends were trimmed by 8 bases and 2 bases, with 19 bases remaining between them. Germline values: CDR1 DFQATT, CDR2 SNEGSKA (reference sequence). CDR3 protein: CSSRVPGATYNEQFF. In nucleotides, the CDR3 is TGCAGTAGTAGGGTCCCTGGGGCTACCTACAATGAGCAGTTCTTC.